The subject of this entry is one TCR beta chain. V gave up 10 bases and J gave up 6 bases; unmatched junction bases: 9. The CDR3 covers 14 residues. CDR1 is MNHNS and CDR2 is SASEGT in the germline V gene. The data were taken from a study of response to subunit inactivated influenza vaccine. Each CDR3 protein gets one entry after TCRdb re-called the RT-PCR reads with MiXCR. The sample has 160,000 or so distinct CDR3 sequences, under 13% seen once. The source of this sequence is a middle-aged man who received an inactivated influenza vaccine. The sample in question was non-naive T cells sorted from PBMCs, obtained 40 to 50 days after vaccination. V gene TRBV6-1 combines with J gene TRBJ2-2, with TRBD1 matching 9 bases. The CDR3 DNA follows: TGTGCCATCGCTCGGACAGGGGTGGCCGGGGAGCTGTTTTTT. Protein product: CAIARTGVAGELFF.